This T cell receptor beta chain was recovered during a study of blood T cells in healthy people across ages. The study, taken as a whole, reports: No one knew whether donors had CMV, which possibly confounded expanded clonotype changes. Unsorted PBMCs blocked a conclusive comparison of naive and antigen-experienced cells. The fall in TCR beta diversity per million T cells was roughly linear with age.

The germline V gene has CDR1 SEHNR and CDR2 FQNEAQ (reference sequence). Trimming removed 7 bases from V and 7 bases from J; junction bases left unmatched: 16. There are 16 residues in the CDR3. The second PCR ran about 6 to 12 cycles with a sample-barcoded 5' primer and J-beta primers. MiXCR was run by TCRdb on the 5' RACE reads, yielding one entry per CDR3 protein. The sample lists roughly 1.4 million distinct CDR3 sequences, around 59% seen once, with approximately 7% in the top ten. Remarks on this clonotype: Its antigen is currently unknown.

The material sequenced was blood. The receptor's source is a man aged 18 to 30 in good health. The chain is built from TRBV7-9 and TRBJ2-7; 10 nucleotides match TRBD2. CDR3 DNA sequence: TGTGCCAGCACCACCTACGGGGCTAGCGGGAGATGGGAGCAGTACTTC. This gives the protein CASTTYGASGRWEQYF.